This T cell receptor beta chain is from a study of blood T cell repertoires in COVID-19. Overall study: From T cells, B-cell-depleted T cells, or PBMCs came the material, which was cDNA or gDNA.

Repertoires were generated with immunoSEQ multiplex PCR, while TCRdb's copy carries only in-frame clones and drops some. The table has about 33,000 clones, 70% to 90% seen once. CDR1 MDHEN and CDR2 SYDVKM come from the germline V gene. The CDR3 contains 14 residues. V lost 5 bases and J 1 base, leaving 12 bases between the germline ends. This TCR derives from a human donor in a cohort sampled during active COVID-19. Sample: peripheral blood. The genes are TRBV28 and TRBJ2-7, with D perhaps matching TRBD2 (7 bases). The CDR3 nucleotides are TGTGCCAGCAGTGAAGGGGGGGAGTCCTACGAGCAGTACTTC. Its translation: CASSEGGESYEQYF.